The rows below give T cell receptor beta chains drawn from one sample of a study of cytomegalovirus exposure and HLA in healthy donors. This table comes from immunoSEQ multiplex PCR, and its TCRdb copy is limited to in-frame clones, with some not included. The sample yields 250,000 to 350,000 clones, about nine tenths seen once. The sequenced sample was PBMCs. These receptor sequences come from a middle-aged man in good health and CMV-seropositive. CDR3s include the opening cysteine and the closing phenylalanine or tryptophan. The D gene is left open where the match is weak. For some rows the clone size is stated as once, few or many, or as a class when expanded; others skip it.

j_call: TRBJ1-6
clone_size: -
d_call: TRBD1
v_call: TRBV5-4
cdr3_aa: CASSLGQGAYNSPLHF
cdr3_nt: TGTGCCAGCAGCCTGGGACAGGGGGCCTATAATTCACCCCTCCACTTT

j_call: TRBJ2-6
clone_size: -
d_call: TRBD2
v_call: TRBV30
cdr3_aa: CAWTFAGGPSGANVLTF
cdr3_nt: TGTGCCTGGACCTTTGCGGGAGGGCCGTCTGGGGCCAACGTCCTGACTTTC

j_call: TRBJ1-5
clone_size: -
d_call: -
v_call: TRBV19
cdr3_aa: CASSWGANQPQHF
cdr3_nt: TGTGCCAGTAGTTGGGGAGCCAATCAGCCCCAGCATTTT

j_call: TRBJ2-1
clone_size: -
d_call: TRBD2
v_call: TRBV29-1
cdr3_aa: CSVEGLAGDNEQFF
cdr3_nt: TGCAGCGTTGAGGGTCTAGCGGGAGACAATGAGCAGTTCTTC

j_call: TRBJ2-5
clone_size: -
d_call: -
v_call: TRBV5-6
cdr3_aa: CASSFRSGETQYF
cdr3_nt: TGTGCCAGCAGCTTCCGTAGCGGAGAGACCCAGTACTTC

j_call: TRBJ1-6
clone_size: -
d_call: TRBD1
v_call: TRBV27
cdr3_aa: CASNNRGSISPLHF
cdr3_nt: TGTGCCAGCAATAACAGGGGTTCGATTTCACCCCTCCACTTT

j_call: TRBJ2-1
clone_size: -
d_call: -
v_call: TRBV7-3
cdr3_aa: CASSLRSGLREQFF
cdr3_nt: TGTGCCAGCAGCTTAAGGTCAGGGTTGAGGGAGCAGTTCTTC

j_call: TRBJ2-7
clone_size: -
d_call: TRBD2
v_call: TRBV5-7
cdr3_aa: CASSFGLAGESYEQYF
cdr3_nt: TGTGCCAGCAGCTTTGGACTAGCGGGAGAATCCTACGAGCAGTACTTC

j_call: TRBJ2-1
clone_size: once
d_call: -
v_call: TRBV9
cdr3_aa: CASSVGGAYYNEQFF
cdr3_nt: TGTGCCAGCAGCGTAGGGGGAGCCTACTACAATGAGCAGTTCTTC

j_call: TRBJ2-7
clone_size: few
d_call: TRBD2
v_call: TRBV13
cdr3_aa: CASSSQGRTSGSYEQYF
cdr3_nt: TGTGCCAGCAGCTCCCAGGGACGGACTAGCGGATCCTACGAGCAGTACTTC

j_call: TRBJ2-1
clone_size: -
d_call: TRBD1
v_call: TRBV7-8
cdr3_aa: CASSLGQGEGSSYNEQFF
cdr3_nt: TGTGCCAGCAGCTTAGGACAGGGGGAAGGGAGCTCCTACAATGAGCAGTTCTTC

j_call: TRBJ2-7
clone_size: -
d_call: TRBD2
v_call: TRBV5-4
cdr3_aa: CASSVGAGDSYEQYF
cdr3_nt: TGTGCCAGCAGCGTAGGAGCGGGAGACTCCTACGAGCAGTACTTC

j_call: TRBJ2-7
clone_size: -
d_call: -
v_call: TRBV7-2
cdr3_aa: CASSPWGLPYEQYF
cdr3_nt: TGTGCCAGCAGTCCCTGGGGCTTGCCCTACGAGCAGTACTTC

j_call: TRBJ2-7
clone_size: once
d_call: TRBD2
v_call: TRBV10-3
cdr3_aa: CAISLTSGRAYEQYF
cdr3_nt: TGTGCCATCAGCCTGACTAGCGGGAGGGCCTACGAGCAGTACTTC

j_call: TRBJ2-1
clone_size: -
d_call: TRBD2
v_call: TRBV6-1
cdr3_aa: CASRTSGNYNEQFF
cdr3_nt: TGTGCCAGCAGGACTAGCGGGAATTACAATGAGCAGTTCTTC

j_call: TRBJ1-1
clone_size: -
d_call: TRBD1
v_call: TRBV18
cdr3_aa: CASSPRQGMNTEAFF
cdr3_nt: TGTGCCAGCTCACCACGACAGGGGATGAACACTGAAGCTTTCTTT

j_call: TRBJ2-7
clone_size: -
d_call: TRBD1
v_call: TRBV7-6
cdr3_aa: CASSPNEGQGSYEQYF
cdr3_nt: TGTGCCAGCAGCCCAAATGAGGGACAGGGTTCCTACGAGCAGTACTTC

j_call: TRBJ1-5
clone_size: -
d_call: TRBD1
v_call: TRBV5-6
cdr3_aa: CASSWTGTGNQPQHF
cdr3_nt: TGTGCCAGCAGCTGGACAGGGACAGGCAATCAGCCCCAGCATTTT

j_call: TRBJ1-5
clone_size: -
d_call: TRBD1
v_call: TRBV28
cdr3_aa: CASSPQGGSNQPQHF
cdr3_nt: TGTGCCAGCAGTCCCCAGGGGGGCAGCAATCAGCCCCAGCATTTT

j_call: TRBJ1-1
clone_size: -
d_call: TRBD1
v_call: TRBV18
cdr3_aa: CASSPNRGRTEAFF
cdr3_nt: TGTGCCAGCTCACCCAACAGGGGCCGCACTGAAGCTTTCTTT

j_call: TRBJ2-5
clone_size: -
d_call: -
v_call: TRBV7-9
cdr3_aa: CSSSLKETQYF
cdr3_nt: TGTTCCAGCAGCCTAAAAGAGACCCAGTACTTC

j_call: TRBJ2-3
clone_size: -
d_call: -
v_call: TRBV9
cdr3_aa: CASSPGGGGGNADTQYF
cdr3_nt: TGTGCCAGCAGCCCCGGGGGAGGTGGCGGGAACGCAGATACGCAGTATTTT

j_call: TRBJ1-5
clone_size: -
d_call: TRBD1
v_call: TRBV7-9
cdr3_aa: CASSPTGDQPQHF
cdr3_nt: TGTGCCAGCAGTCCGACAGGGGATCAGCCCCAGCATTTT

j_call: TRBJ1-2
clone_size: -
d_call: TRBD1
v_call: TRBV5-1
cdr3_aa: CASTIDRGYGYTF
cdr3_nt: TGCGCCAGCACCATAGACAGGGGTTACGGCTACACCTTC

j_call: TRBJ2-7
clone_size: once
d_call: -
v_call: TRBV7-9
cdr3_aa: CASSPTGTHGGQYF
cdr3_nt: TGTGCCAGCAGCCCAACGGGAACCCACGGGGGGCAGTACTTC

j_call: TRBJ2-3
clone_size: -
d_call: -
v_call: TRBV6-6
cdr3_aa: CASSYERDTQYF
cdr3_nt: TGTGCCAGCAGTTATGAGAGGGATACGCAGTATTTT

j_call: TRBJ2-7
clone_size: -
d_call: -
v_call: TRBV11-1
cdr3_aa: CASSKSILDEQYF
cdr3_nt: TGTGCCAGCAGTAAATCGATCCTAGACGAGCAGTACTTC

j_call: TRBJ1-2
clone_size: -
d_call: TRBD1
v_call: TRBV27
cdr3_aa: CASSLSQGARGYTF
cdr3_nt: TGTGCCAGCAGTTTATCGCAGGGGGCGAGAGGCTACACCTTC

j_call: TRBJ1-5
clone_size: -
d_call: TRBD1
v_call: TRBV12-5
cdr3_aa: CASGQGVNQPQHF
cdr3_nt: TGTGCTAGTGGGCAGGGGGTGAATCAGCCCCAGCATTTT

j_call: TRBJ2-3
clone_size: -
d_call: -
v_call: TRBV6-1
cdr3_aa: CASRLRIITDTQYF
cdr3_nt: TGTGCCAGCCGACTTAGAATCATCACAGATACGCAGTATTTT

j_call: TRBJ2-6
clone_size: -
d_call: TRBD2
v_call: TRBV4-2
cdr3_aa: CASTPQASGSSGANVLTF
cdr3_nt: TGTGCCAGCACCCCCCAGGCTAGCGGGAGCTCAGGGGCCAACGTCCTGACTTTC

j_call: TRBJ1-3
clone_size: -
d_call: TRBD1
v_call: TRBV28
cdr3_aa: CATYTGDRGTGNTIYF
cdr3_nt: TGTGCCACCTATACTGGAGACAGGGGTACTGGAAACACCATATATTTT

j_call: TRBJ2-7
clone_size: -
d_call: -
v_call: TRBV2
cdr3_aa: CASSEATGAGVISYEQYF
cdr3_nt: TGTGCCAGCAGTGAAGCGACGGGGGCGGGAGTGATCTCCTACGAGCAGTACTTC

j_call: TRBJ1-5
clone_size: once
d_call: TRBD1
v_call: TRBV2
cdr3_aa: CASSRTGESNQPQHF
cdr3_nt: TGTGCCAGCAGCCGGACAGGGGAAAGCAATCAGCCCCAGCATTTT

j_call: TRBJ2-4
clone_size: once
d_call: -
v_call: TRBV19
cdr3_aa: CASSRGAKNIQYF
cdr3_nt: TGTGCCAGTAGTCGGGGGGCCAAAAACATTCAGTACTTC

j_call: TRBJ1-1
clone_size: -
d_call: TRBD1
v_call: TRBV19
cdr3_aa: CASSSRGRNTEAFF
cdr3_nt: TGTGCCAGTAGTAGCAGGGGGCGAAACACTGAAGCTTTCTTT

j_call: TRBJ2-3
clone_size: -
d_call: -
v_call: TRBV7-3
cdr3_aa: CASSFFRGYTDTQYF
cdr3_nt: TGTGCCAGCAGCTTTTTCCGGGGGTACACAGATACGCAGTATTTT

j_call: TRBJ1-4
clone_size: few
d_call: -
v_call: TRBV28
cdr3_aa: CASSLRGLATNEKLFF
cdr3_nt: TGTGCCAGCAGTTTACGGGGATTAGCAACTAATGAAAAACTGTTTTTT

j_call: TRBJ2-1
clone_size: -
d_call: TRBD1
v_call: TRBV9
cdr3_aa: CASSVAAGGRYNEQFF
cdr3_nt: TGTGCCAGCAGCGTAGCCGCAGGGGGCAGGTACAATGAGCAGTTCTTC

j_call: TRBJ2-3
clone_size: once
d_call: -
v_call: TRBV7-9
cdr3_aa: CASSLVGAYTDTQYF
cdr3_nt: TGTGCCAGCAGCTTAGTGGGGGCTTACACAGATACGCAGTATTTT

j_call: TRBJ2-7
clone_size: -
d_call: TRBD2
v_call: TRBV7-2
cdr3_aa: CASSFLAGVGPFEQYF
cdr3_nt: TGTGCCAGCAGCTTTTTAGCGGGAGTTGGGCCCTTCGAGCAGTACTTC

j_call: TRBJ2-3
clone_size: -
d_call: TRBD2
v_call: TRBV6-4
cdr3_aa: CASSDSAGGGDTQYF
cdr3_nt: TGTGCCAGCAGTGACTCAGCGGGAGGGGGAGATACGCAGTATTTT

j_call: TRBJ2-7
clone_size: -
d_call: TRBD1
v_call: TRBV6-5
cdr3_aa: CASSAPGQGNEQYF
cdr3_nt: TGTGCCAGCAGTGCTCCGGGACAGGGAAACGAGCAGTACTTC

j_call: TRBJ2-5
clone_size: -
d_call: TRBD1
v_call: TRBV10-2
cdr3_aa: CASSEGIGQGQETQYF
cdr3_nt: TGCGCCAGCAGTGAGGGGATTGGACAGGGGCAAGAGACCCAGTACTTC

j_call: TRBJ2-7
clone_size: -
d_call: -
v_call: TRBV15
cdr3_aa: CATSTGEPYEQYF
cdr3_nt: TGTGCCACCAGCACGGGGGAGCCCTACGAGCAGTACTTC

j_call: TRBJ2-3
clone_size: -
d_call: TRBD2
v_call: TRBV29-1
cdr3_aa: CSVRQNPPGLAGGTDTQYF
cdr3_nt: TGCAGCGTCCGCCAGAACCCACCGGGACTAGCGGGAGGAACAGATACGCAGTATTTT

j_call: TRBJ2-2
clone_size: -
d_call: TRBD1
v_call: TRBV11-2
cdr3_aa: CASSPRQGGTGELFF
cdr3_nt: TGTGCCAGCAGCCCTCGACAGGGGGGCACCGGGGAGCTGTTTTTT

j_call: TRBJ1-1
clone_size: -
d_call: -
v_call: TRBV6-1
cdr3_aa: CASSDGWTEAFF
cdr3_nt: TGTGCCAGCAGTGACGGGTGGACTGAAGCTTTCTTT

j_call: TRBJ2-1
clone_size: -
d_call: -
v_call: TRBV2
cdr3_aa: CASSVEVTNNEQFF
cdr3_nt: TGTGCCAGCAGTGTGGAGGTTACCAACAATGAGCAGTTCTTC

j_call: TRBJ2-7
clone_size: -
d_call: -
v_call: TRBV6-5
cdr3_aa: CASSRDWNEQYF
cdr3_nt: TGTGCCAGCAGCCGGGACTGGAACGAGCAGTACTTC